A selection of T cell receptor beta chains follows, all from one sample in a study of T cells in Graves' hyperthyroidism and ophthalmopathy. TCRdb reanalysed the multiplex PCR reads using MiXCR and keeps one entry per CDR3 protein. Found here are approximately 610,000 distinct CDR3 sequences, around 15% of them singletons; the top ten hold under 20%. The sequencing input was blood. These receptors all stem from a woman between 18 and 30 years old with Graves' hyperthyroidism. The CDR3 runs from the conserved cysteine through the conserved F or W. D genes are given only for firm matches. Some rows mark clone size as missing; the rest say once, few, many or name a class of expanded clone.

V,D,J,size,DNA,CDR3
TRBV7-9,TRBD2,TRBJ2-1,few,TGTGCCAGCAGCTTAGGACTAGCGGGAGCGACCCATGAGCAGTTCTTC,CASSLGLAGATHEQFF
TRBV2,TRBD1,TRBJ2-5,-,TGTGCCAGCGGAACCGGGACAGGTGAAGAGACCCAGTACTTC,CASGTGTGEETQYF
TRBV12-3/TRBV12-4,TRBD2,TRBJ2-3,few,TGTGCCAGCAGCCCCCTAGCGGGAGTTACAGATACGCAGTATTTT,CASSPLAGVTDTQYF
TRBV20-1,TRBD1,TRBJ2-7,many,TGCAGTGCTAGAGCTGTGGACAGGGCGGATTACGAGCAGTACTTC,CSARAVDRADYEQYF
TRBV7-9,-,TRBJ1-3,-,TGTGCCAGCAGCCCACTTAGAGTGGAGGGCCCTGGAAACACCATATATTTT,CASSPLRVEGPGNTIYF
TRBV12-3/TRBV12-4,TRBD1,TRBJ2-3,many,TGTGCCAGCACCGGGGACAGGCTGTGGGATACGCAGTATTTT,CASTGDRLWDTQYF
TRBV24-1,TRBD1,TRBJ2-1,many,TGTGCCACCAGTGATTTTACCACAGGGGGAAATGAGCAGTTCTTC,CATSDFTTGGNEQFF
TRBV12-3/TRBV12-4,-,TRBJ1-5,-,TGTGCCAGCAGTTTAGCGACTCGGGAAAATCAGCCCCAGCATTTT,CASSLATRENQPQHF
TRBV20-1,-,TRBJ1-2,many,TGCAGTGCTACACAGGGTGGGATCGCCTATGGCTACACCTTC,CSATQGGIAYGYTF
TRBV20-1,-,TRBJ2-3,-,TGCAGTGCTAGCGGTGGGACTACAGATACGCAGTATTTT,CSASGGTTDTQYF
TRBV28,-,TRBJ2-3,-,TGTGCCAGCAGTGCTCAAAGGGCCACAGATACGCAGTATTTT,CASSAQRATDTQYF
TRBV12-3/TRBV12-4,TRBD1,TRBJ2-2,few,TGTGCCAGCAGCCCGGGACAGGGTTACGGGGAGCTGTTTTTT,CASSPGQGYGELFF
TRBV28,-,TRBJ1-2,-,TGTGCCAGCAGTTTAGGGGTTAAGCGCTACACCTTC,CASSLGVKRYTF
TRBV18,-,TRBJ2-1,-,TGTGCCAGCTCCCGGCCACGCGGGGCCTACAATGAGCAGTTCTTC,CASSRPRGAYNEQFF
TRBV2,TRBD1,TRBJ1-1,many,TGTGCCAGCCGAGGGACAGGGGGCTCGACTGAAGCTTTCTTT,CASRGTGGSTEAFF
TRBV6-1,-,TRBJ2-1,-,TGTGCCAGCAGTTATCGCGCGGAGGTATCCTACAATGAGCAGTTCTTC,CASSYRAEVSYNEQFF
TRBV19,TRBD1,TRBJ1-1,few,TGTGCCAGTAGTATGATCAGAGGGCAGGGGGACACTGAAGCTTTCTTT,CASSMIRGQGDTEAFF
TRBV11-2,-,TRBJ2-7,many,TGTGCCAGCAGCGCGCAAGTTCGCGCAGGCCTTCGATCCTCCTACGAGCAGTACTTC,CASSAQVRAGLRSSYEQYF
TRBV2,TRBD2,TRBJ2-3,once,TGTGCCAGCAGCCCCGGACTAGCGGGAGACCCTAGCACAGATACGCAGTATTTT,CASSPGLAGDPSTDTQYF
TRBV11-2,-,TRBJ2-1,many,TGTGCCAGCAGCCGACCCAGGACCAAAACCTACAATGAGCAGTTCTTC,CASSRPRTKTYNEQFF
TRBV11-3,TRBD1,TRBJ2-1,many,TGTGCCAGCAGCTTAGACCCACGACAGGGTGAGCAGTTCTTC,CASSLDPRQGEQFF
TRBV6-5,TRBD1,TRBJ1-2,many,TGTGCCAGCAGTTACTTACTTCGGACAGGGGGCACAGGCTACACCTTC,CASSYLLRTGGTGYTF
TRBV24-1,-,TRBJ2-2,-,TGTGCCACCAGCAGGAACACCGGGGAGCTGTTTTTT,CATSRNTGELFF
TRBV7-8,TRBD2,TRBJ2-1,many,TGTGCCAGCAGCCCTCGTTGGCTAGCGGGTTACAATGAGCAGTTCTTC,CASSPRWLAGYNEQFF
TRBV20-1,-,TRBJ2-3,many,TGCAGTGCTAGACGCGACAGGCTCAGCACAGATACGCAGTATTTT,CSARRDRLSTDTQYF
TRBV29-1,-,TRBJ2-5,many,TGCAGCGTTGAATTGGCGGTGCAAGAGACCCAGTACTTC,CSVELAVQETQYF
TRBV20-1,-,TRBJ1-4,-,TGCAGTGCTAGAGATGGGGACGGGGCAACTAATGAAAAACTGTTTTTT,CSARDGDGATNEKLFF
TRBV6-5,-,TRBJ2-3,-,TGTGCCAGCAGTTACTTCGGACGCACAGATACGCAGTATTTT,CASSYFGRTDTQYF
TRBV11-2,-,TRBJ2-1,-,TGTGCCAGCAGCCCCTCATTCCGGGACACTACATACAATGAGCAGTTCTTC,CASSPSFRDTTYNEQFF
TRBV11-2,-,TRBJ2-7,few,TGTGCCAGCAGCTTAGTTTTGGCAGCAACGAGGAACTCCTACGAGCAGTACTTC,CASSLVLAATRNSYEQYF
TRBV20-1,-,TRBJ2-7,few,TGCAGTGCTAGCCCATTACAGTACTCCCACGAGCAGTACTTC,CSASPLQYSHEQYF
TRBV15,-,TRBJ2-7,few,TGTGCCACGGCAACGAGGGGAAATAGCTATGAGCAGTACTTC,CATATRGNSYEQYF
TRBV28,TRBD1,TRBJ2-7,few,TGTGCCAGCAGTGTGACAGGGTACTCCTACGAGCAGTACTTC,CASSVTGYSYEQYF
TRBV20-1,-,TRBJ2-5,many,TGCAGTGCTAGAGATGAACAGAGAGAGACCCAGTACTTC,CSARDEQRETQYF
TRBV12-3/TRBV12-4,-,TRBJ2-3,many,TGTGCCAGCAGTTTTCGGGACATAACCACAGATACGCAGTATTTT,CASSFRDITTDTQYF
TRBV20-1,TRBD2,TRBJ2-3,-,TGCAGTGCTGCCTTCTGGCGGGGGGGGTCAGATACGCAGTATTTT,CSAAFWRGGSDTQYF
TRBV27,-,TRBJ1-5,many,TGTGCCAGCAGTTCACAGGGTAGGAGCAATCAGCCCCAGCATTTT,CASSSQGRSNQPQHF
TRBV7-3,TRBD1,TRBJ2-6,-,TGTGCCAGCAGCCCGACAGGGGGCGAATCTGGGGCCAACGTCCTGACTTTC,CASSPTGGESGANVLTF
TRBV14,TRBD1,TRBJ1-5,few,TGTGCCAGCAGCCAAGATATGACAGGGGGAAGGAGTCAGCCCCAGCATTTT,CASSQDMTGGRSQPQHF
TRBV6-2/TRBV6-3,-,TRBJ1-2,once,TGTGCCAGCGGAAGACAGATATTCTATGGCTACACCTTC,CASGRQIFYGYTF
TRBV7-8,-,TRBJ2-5,few,TGTGCCAGCAGCTTAGTAACTATGGAGACCCAGTACTTC,CASSLVTMETQYF
TRBV11-2,-,TRBJ1-1,few,TGTGCCAGCAGCATGAATCTAGGGGGGCCAGGCACTGAAGCTTTCTTT,CASSMNLGGPGTEAFF
TRBV6-6,-,TRBJ1-5,-,TGTGCCAGCAGTTACTCGAAACAGGGTAGCAATCAGCCCCAGCATTTT,CASSYSKQGSNQPQHF
TRBV4-3,TRBD1,TRBJ2-1,many,TGCGCCAGCAGCCAAGGTCCGACAGGGAGCATCAATGAGCAGTTCTTC,CASSQGPTGSINEQFF
TRBV4-1,-,TRBJ2-2,few,TGCGCCAGCAGCCTACGGACAGTCGGGAACACCGGGGAGCTGTTTTTT,CASSLRTVGNTGELFF
TRBV12-3/TRBV12-4,TRBD2,TRBJ2-5,many,TGTGCCAGCAGTCCCATAGCGGGAGGGCAAGAGACCCAGTACTTC,CASSPIAGGQETQYF
TRBV19,TRBD2,TRBJ2-1,-,TGTGCCAGTTGTATGGTGACTAGCGCTGTAGAGCAGTTCTTC,CASCMVTSAVEQFF
TRBV4-3,TRBD1,TRBJ1-2,-,TGCGCCAGCAGCCCCCTCCCGGGACAGGGAAGCTACACCTTC,CASSPLPGQGSYTF
TRBV19,TRBD1,TRBJ2-2,-,TGTGCCAGTAGTCCCGGGACAGTCTACACCGGGGAGCTGTTTTTT,CASSPGTVYTGELFF
TRBV3-1,TRBD2,TRBJ2-2,few,TGTGCCAGCAGCCAAGGAGGAGGGAGGGCCGGGGAGCTGTTTTTT,CASSQGGGRAGELFF
TRBV20-1,TRBD1,TRBJ2-5,-,TGCAGTTTTACAGGGGGCAGGGAGACCCAGTACTTC,CSFTGGRETQYF
TRBV24-1,TRBD2,TRBJ2-3,few,TGTGCCACCTCTAGCGGGGAGGCGTCCCATACAGATACGCAGTATTTT,CATSSGEASHTDTQYF
TRBV20-1,-,TRBJ1-5,many,TGCAGTGCTAGTGAATCGGGACGCGGTCCTTATAGCAATCAGCCCCAGCATTTT,CSASESGRGPYSNQPQHF